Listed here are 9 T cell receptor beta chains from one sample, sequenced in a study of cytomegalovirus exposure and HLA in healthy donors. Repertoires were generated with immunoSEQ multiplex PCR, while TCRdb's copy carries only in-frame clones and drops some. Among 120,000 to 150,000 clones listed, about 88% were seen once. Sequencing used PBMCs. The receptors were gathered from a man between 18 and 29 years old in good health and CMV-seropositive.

The DNA for the CDR3 is TGTGCCACCACTCATTACCAACAGGGGGATTGGGGTAGCAATCAGCCCCAGCATTTT. Encoded protein: CATTHYQQGDWGSNQPQHF. J is TRBJ1-5 and V is TRBV15; 8 bases fit TRBD1. The CDR3 contains 19 residues. The V and J ends lost 7 bases and 0 bases, in that order; junction bases with no gene match: 17. CDR1 LNHNV and CDR2 YYDKDF come from the germline V gene (reference sequence).

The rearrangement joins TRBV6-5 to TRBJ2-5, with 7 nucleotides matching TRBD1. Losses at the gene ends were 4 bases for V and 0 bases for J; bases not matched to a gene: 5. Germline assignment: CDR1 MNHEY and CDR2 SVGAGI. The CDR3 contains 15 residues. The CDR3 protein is CASSSPGQYQETQYF. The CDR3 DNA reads TGTGCCAGCAGTTCTCCGGGACAGTACCAAGAGACCCAGTACTTC.

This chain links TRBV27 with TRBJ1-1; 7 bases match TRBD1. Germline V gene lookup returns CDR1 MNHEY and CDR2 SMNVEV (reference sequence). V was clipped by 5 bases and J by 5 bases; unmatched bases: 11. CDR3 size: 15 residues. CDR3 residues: CASSPPSRGSTEAFF. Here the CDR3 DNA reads TGTGCCAGCAGTCCCCCCTCCAGGGGGAGTACTGAAGCTTTCTTT.

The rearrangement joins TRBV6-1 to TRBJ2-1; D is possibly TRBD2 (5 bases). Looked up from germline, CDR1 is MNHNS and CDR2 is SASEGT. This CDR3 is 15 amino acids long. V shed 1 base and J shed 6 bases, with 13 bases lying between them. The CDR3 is CASSEGGSPSNEQFF. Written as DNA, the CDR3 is TGTGCCAGCAGTGAAGGTGGGAGCCCCAGCAATGAGCAGTTCTTC.

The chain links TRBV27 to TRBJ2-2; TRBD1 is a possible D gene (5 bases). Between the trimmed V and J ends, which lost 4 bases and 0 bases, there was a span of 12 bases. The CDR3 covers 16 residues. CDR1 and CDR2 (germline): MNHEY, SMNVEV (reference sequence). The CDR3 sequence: CASSWTHESNTGELFF. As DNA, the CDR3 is TGTGCCAGCAGTTGGACACATGAATCGAACACCGGGGAGCTGTTTTTT.

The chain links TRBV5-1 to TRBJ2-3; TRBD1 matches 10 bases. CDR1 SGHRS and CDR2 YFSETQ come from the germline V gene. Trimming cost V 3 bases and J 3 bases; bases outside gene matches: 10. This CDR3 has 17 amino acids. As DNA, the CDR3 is TGCGCCAGCAGCTATTCCGCCGGGACAGGGGTAACAGATACGCAGTATTTT. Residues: CASSYSAGTGVTDTQYF.

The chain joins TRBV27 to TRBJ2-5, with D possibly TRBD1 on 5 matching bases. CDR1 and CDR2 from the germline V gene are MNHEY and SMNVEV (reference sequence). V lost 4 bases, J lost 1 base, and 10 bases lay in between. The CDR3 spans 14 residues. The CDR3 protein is CASSSTVSQETQYF. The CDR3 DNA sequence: TGTGCCAGCAGTTCGACAGTCAGCCAAGAGACCCAGTACTTC.

The CDR3 reads CASSPQGSKGHEQYF. CDR3 sequence (DNA): TGCGCCAGCAGCCCTCAGGGGAGTAAAGGTCACGAGCAGTACTTC. V usage is TRBV5-1 and J usage is TRBJ2-7; TRBD1 is a possible D gene (6 bases). The germline gives CDR1 SGHRS, CDR2 YFSETQ. The CDR3 extends over 15 amino acids. The V and J ends lost 4 bases and 5 bases respectively, with 19 bases between them.

The CDR3 sequence is CASSAGLPGELFF. CDR3 in DNA: TGTGCCAGCAGTGCGGGACTGCCAGGGGAGCTGTTTTTT. The genes are TRBV25-1 and TRBJ2-2; TRBD2 is a possible D gene (6 bases). The V gene lost 4 bases and the J gene lost 8 bases, with 11 bases spanning the gap. Germline loops: CDR1 MGHDK, CDR2 SYGVNS. CDR3 size: 13 residues. The variable domain in full, with the rest retrieved from reference TRBV25-1 and TRBJ2-2, is EADIYQTPRYLVIGTGKKITLECSQTMGHDKMYWYQQDPGMELHLIHYSYGVNSTEKGDLSSESTVSRIRTEHFPLTLESARPSHTSQYLCASSAGLPGELFFGEGSRLTVL.